This T cell receptor beta chain was sequenced during a study of T cell changes during pregnancy in multiple sclerosis. Germline V CDR1 and CDR2: MGHRA, YSYEKL. This CDR3 is 15 amino acids long. Trimming removed 4 bases from V and 7 bases from J; junction bases left unmatched: 9. Sequenced by immunoSEQ multiplex PCR; TCRdb stores in-frame clones only, minus some. Seen here are fewer than 65,000 clones, roughly 95% observed once, and the top ten hold approximately 0.31%. The chain combines TRBV4-1 with TRBJ2-1; 8 bases match TRBD2. This sample comprised CD4+ T cells from peripheral blood mononuclear cells, obtained in the third trimester of pregnancy. This clonotype was sampled from a female donor with multiple sclerosis, enrolled in a pregnancy study. CDR3 protein: CASSLTPGLGNEQFF. CDR3 DNA: TGCGCCAGCAGCCTAACGCCGGGACTAGGAAATGAGCAGTTCTTC.